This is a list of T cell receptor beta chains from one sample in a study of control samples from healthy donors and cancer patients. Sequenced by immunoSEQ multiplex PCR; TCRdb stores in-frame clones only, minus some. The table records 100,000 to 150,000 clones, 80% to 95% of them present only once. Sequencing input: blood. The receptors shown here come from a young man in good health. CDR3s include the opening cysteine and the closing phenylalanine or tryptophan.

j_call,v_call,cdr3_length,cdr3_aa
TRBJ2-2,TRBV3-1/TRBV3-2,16,CASSLWSSGGGGELFF
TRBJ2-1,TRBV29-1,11,CSAPGRSEQFF
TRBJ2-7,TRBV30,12,CAWKGNPYEQYF
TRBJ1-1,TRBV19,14,CASGKNNLNTEAFF
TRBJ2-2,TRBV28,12,CASRKNTGELFF
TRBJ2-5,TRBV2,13,CASKTGGQETQYF
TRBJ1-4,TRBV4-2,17,CASSLLGGRGANEKLFF
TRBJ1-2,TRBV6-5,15,CASRDGTGGAYGYTF
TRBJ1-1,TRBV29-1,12,CSVEDKRTEAFF
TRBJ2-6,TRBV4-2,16,CASSQERSSGANVLTF
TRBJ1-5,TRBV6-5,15,CASRHGAIGDQPQHF
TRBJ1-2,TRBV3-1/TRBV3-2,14,CASSQRGANEGYTF
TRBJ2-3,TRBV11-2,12,CASSLAGDTQYF
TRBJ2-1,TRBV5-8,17,CASASGGGIYGYNEQFF
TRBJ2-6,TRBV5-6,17,CASSFRFHGTGANVLTF
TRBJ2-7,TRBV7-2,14,CASSTGQGKYEQYF
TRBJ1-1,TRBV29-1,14,CSTRGINDHTEAFF
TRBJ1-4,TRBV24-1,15,CATSDSRTGGEKLFF
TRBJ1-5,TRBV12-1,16,CASSFHPGYSNQPQHF
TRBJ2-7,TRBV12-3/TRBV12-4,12,CASSLTGLEQYF
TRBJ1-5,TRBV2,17,CASSESRWGMGNQPQHF
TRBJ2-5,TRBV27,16,CASSLTPAGSQETQYF
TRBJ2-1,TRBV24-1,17,CATSDTSGGKKVNEQFF
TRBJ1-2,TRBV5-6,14,CASSLGAFIGGYTF
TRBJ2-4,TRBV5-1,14,CASSPRTGENIQYF
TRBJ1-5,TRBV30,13,CAWSAGANQPQHF
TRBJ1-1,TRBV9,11,CASSEVSEAFF
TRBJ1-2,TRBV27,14,CASSLDRANYGYTF
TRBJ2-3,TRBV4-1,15,CASSQAPINTDTQYF
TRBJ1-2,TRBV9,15,CASSSRTQGFDGYTF
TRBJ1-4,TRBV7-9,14,CASSAQGAGEKLFF
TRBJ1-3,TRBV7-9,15,CASSLDLGSGNTIYF
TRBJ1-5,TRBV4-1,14,CASSPDRVGQPQHF
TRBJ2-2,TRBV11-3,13,CASSLYVSGELFF
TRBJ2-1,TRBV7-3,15,CASSLRVGGGQEQFF
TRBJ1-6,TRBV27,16,CASSLLLRRGGSPLHF
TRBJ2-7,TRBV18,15,CASSQGPLLSYEQYF
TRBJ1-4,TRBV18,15,CASSQLTGGNEKLFF
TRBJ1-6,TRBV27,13,CASSGTGGIVLHF
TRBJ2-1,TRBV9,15,CASSPTLGRGNEQFF
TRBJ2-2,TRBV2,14,CASSGTGPDGELFF